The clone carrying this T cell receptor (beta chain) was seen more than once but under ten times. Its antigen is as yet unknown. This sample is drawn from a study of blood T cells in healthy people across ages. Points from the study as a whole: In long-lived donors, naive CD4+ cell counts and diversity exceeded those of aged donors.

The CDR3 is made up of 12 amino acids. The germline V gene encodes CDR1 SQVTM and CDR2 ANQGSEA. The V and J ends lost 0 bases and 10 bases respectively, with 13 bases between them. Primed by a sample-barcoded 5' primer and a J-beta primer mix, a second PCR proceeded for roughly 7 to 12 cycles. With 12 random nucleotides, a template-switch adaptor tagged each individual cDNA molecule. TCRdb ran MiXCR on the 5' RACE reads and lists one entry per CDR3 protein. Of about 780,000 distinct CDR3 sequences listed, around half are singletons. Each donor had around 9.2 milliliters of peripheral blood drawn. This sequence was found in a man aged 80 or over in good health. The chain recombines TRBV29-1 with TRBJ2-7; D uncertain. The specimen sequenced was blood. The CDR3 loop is CSVEDFPNTQYF. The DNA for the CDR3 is TGCAGCGTTGAAGATTTCCCGAATACCCAGTACTTC.